This record concerns one TCR beta chain sequence. It has no known antigen specificity. No base qualities exist here, and no much larger clone lies one base off it. This entry belongs to a study of blood T cell repertoires in COVID-19 (TCRdb year 2020). Broadly, across the study: Samples from collaborators originated in the United States, Italy and Spain and spanned both the acute and convalescent phases of COVID-19. Where available, HLA class I and class II types were taken from metadata supplied by the sample provider and were not determined by assay-based typing. The dataset comprised deeply sampled blood TCRbeta repertoires from subjects exposed to, actively infected with, or recovered from COVID-19. Sample metadata almost always included a de-identified subject ID, COVID-19 status, age in years and sex. The prospective study material was composed of cDNA or gDNA derived from T cells, B-cell-depleted T cells, or PBMCs. Samples came from the ongoing ImmuneRACE study (first 160 participants) plus 1,254 subjects from 6 global collaborators. The repertoires were released in a freely available public database intended as a resource for research on the immune response to SARS-CoV-2. Summary of the overall study and its limitations: The amount of clinical and demographic metadata varied by source and participant and was provided uncurated.

TCRbeta CDR3 regions were amplified from genomic DNA by means of the immunoSEQ Assay, a bias-controlled multiplex PCR. The paper's processing steps were these. The number of nucleated cells in each sample was estimated from the amplification of reference gene primers within the assay. Sequence reads were collapsed and filtered to measure the absolute abundance of every unique TCRbeta CDR3 rearrangement. For each sample, productive Simpson clonality was calculated as the square root of Simpson's diversity index over productive rearrangements. The clones in this table, taken by TCRdb from immuneACCESS, are in-frame only. Not every clone is retained; where verified, under half of the shortfall comes from an unresolved V gene, and the cause of the rest is unknown. Clone size and V and J calls were adopted from that table, with D and trimming inferred from the DNA. The table for this sample lists about 130,000 clones; around 81% of them were counted only once. The ten biggest clones cover roughly 9% of the sample.

Looking up the germline V gene yields CDR1 MNHEY and CDR2 SVGAGI. V loses 8 bases of germline sequence and J loses 6 bases, and the interval between the two ends is 13 bases. Reading from cysteine to phenylalanine, the CDR3 counts 12 amino acids. The read is trimmed to its CDR3 DNA, 36 bases read in frame from base 1. Collaborating institutions collected whole blood in K2EDTA tubes following their own protocols. For TCRbeta analysis, collaborators shipped samples in one of three forms: frozen whole blood, isolated PBMCs, or DNA extracted from either of those sample types. The sequenced sample was peripheral blood. The rearranged chain carries TRBV6-5 and TRBJ1-1, with TRBD1 as a weak D call on 5 bases. This TCR was sampled from a woman in her fifties or sixties with active or convalescent COVID-19. In nucleotides, the sequence is TGTGCCAGCGGGGGGGAGGACGCTGAAGCTTTCTTT. Its protein is CASGGEDAEAFF.